This T cell receptor (beta chain) was sequenced for a study of T cell responses to AZD1222 COVID-19 vaccine. Regarding this clone: Its antigen is not identified.

Sequencing used immunoSEQ multiplex PCR; TCRdb keeps in-frame clones, though not all of them. The profile shows some 98,000 clones, about 88% of them singletons. Study conclusions and caveats: Repertoires in all cases were sampled only once the peak T cell response had passed. Nearly half of unique spike-specific TCRs reportedly avoided B.1.351 and B.1.1.7 mutated regions. Dominant at 160-218 and 743-854, vaccine-associated CD4 TCRs also spanned spike.

This CDR3 is built from 14 residues. Germline V gives CDR1 LNHDA, CDR2 SQIVND (reference sequence). V lost 6 bases and J lost 6; bases outside the gene matches: 5. This chain joins TRBV19 and TRBJ2-2, with 9 bases lining up with TRBD1. This TCR was recovered from an adult in good health. The sequencing used peripheral blood, collected on day 0 of AZD1222 vaccination. This chain's CDR3 is CASSTGTGSGELFF. CDR3 sequence (DNA): TGTGCCAGTAGCACCGGGACAGGGTCCGGGGAGCTGTTTTTT. The full variable domain, completed using reference TRBV19 and TRBJ2-2, is DGGITQSPKYLFRKEGQNVTLSCEQNLNHDAMYWYRQDPGQGLRLIYYSQIVNDFQKGDIAEGYSVSREKKESFPLTVTSAQKNPTAFYLCASSTGTGSGELFFGEGSRLTVL.